This TCR beta chain was documented in a study of blood T cell repertoires in COVID-19 (dated by TCRdb to between 2020 and 2021). Regarding the study in general: Samples covering the acute and convalescent phases of COVID-19 were provided by collaborators in the United States, Italy and Spain. The dataset comprised deeply sampled blood TCRbeta repertoires from subjects exposed to, actively infected with, or recovered from COVID-19. The prospective study material was composed of cDNA or gDNA derived from T cells, B-cell-depleted T cells, or PBMCs. The samples were drawn from two sources: the first 160 participants of the ongoing ImmuneRACE study, and 1,254 subjects contributed by 6 global collaborators. The sample metadata nearly always contained a de-identified subject ID, COVID-19 status, age in years and sex. A freely available public database, intended as a resource for researchers studying the immune response to SARS-CoV-2, is where the repertoires were released. Where HLA class I and class II types were available, the types were taken from metadata supplied by the sample provider, not from assay-based typing. The paper as a whole reports these results and caveats: Clinical and demographic metadata were provided uncurated, with the amount varying by source and participant.

As for this clone: Its antigen remains unidentified. Base-call qualities are not available, and no considerably larger clone is one nucleotide away.

TCRbeta CDR3 regions were amplified from genomic DNA by means of the immunoSEQ Assay, a bias-controlled multiplex PCR. As for how the authors treated the data: The number of nucleated cells in each sample was estimated from the amplification of reference gene primers within the assay. Sequence reads were collapsed and filtered to measure the absolute abundance of every unique TCRbeta CDR3 rearrangement. For each sample, productive Simpson clonality was calculated by taking the square root of Simpson's diversity index across productive rearrangements. TCRdb mirrors the immuneACCESS table, restricted to in-frame sequences. Some clones are absent from its copies; in checked studies, under half trace to an unresolved V gene, and the reason for the others is unknown. V and J calls and clone size are as listed in that table; D and trimming were resolved from the DNA. For this sample the table gives over 250,000 clones, of which roughly 90% were detected only once. The ten largest account for about 3% of the sample.

Enrolling through a virtual design, the prospective study's participants ranged in age from roughly 18 to 100 years and lived across 24 United States geographic areas. Cohort assignment in the prospective study relied on participant-reported clinical history from a screening survey and a study questionnaire. Recovered participants in ImmuneRACE Cohort 3 were defined as having two consecutive negative NP/OP PCR tests, clearance from a healthcare professional, or resolution of symptoms. In the prospective study, whole blood, serum and a nasopharyngeal or oropharyngeal swab were collected from each participant by mobile phlebotomists. Over an approximately 2-month period, participants in the prospective study had the option of providing additional blood draws and questionnaires. Prospective study blood samples were shipped either frozen or at room temperature before DNA extraction. The CDR3 covers 14 residues, taking in both the cysteine and the phenylalanine. Left in the record is the CDR3 DNA by itself, 42 bases read in frame from the first base. From a lookup of the germline V gene, CDR1 and CDR2 are SGHRS and YFSETQ. Trimming takes 3 bases off V and 2 bases off J; junction bases not matched to a gene: 2.

The sequence was collected from a woman aged 45-59 years who had recovered from COVID-19. This receptor chain uses TRBV5-1 and TRBJ1-5, with 7 junctional bases fitting TRBD1. The sample consisted of PBMCs or T cells enriched from blood (not recorded which). The base sequence is TGCGCCAGCAGCTCCACAGGGGGCAATCAGCCCCAGCATTTT. Protein translation: CASSSTGGNQPQHF.